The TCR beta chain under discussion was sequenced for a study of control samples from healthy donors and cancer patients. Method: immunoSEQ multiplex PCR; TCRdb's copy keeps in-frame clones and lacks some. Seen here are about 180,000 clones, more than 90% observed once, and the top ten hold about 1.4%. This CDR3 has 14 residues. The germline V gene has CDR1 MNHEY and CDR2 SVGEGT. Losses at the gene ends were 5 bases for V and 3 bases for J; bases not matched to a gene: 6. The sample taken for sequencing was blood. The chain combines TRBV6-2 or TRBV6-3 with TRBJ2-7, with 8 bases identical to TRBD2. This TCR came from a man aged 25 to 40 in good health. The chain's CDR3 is CASSAAGGVYEQYF. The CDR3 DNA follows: TGTGCCAGCAGTGCTGCGGGGGGCGTCTACGAGCAGTACTTC.